The entry below describes one T cell receptor (beta chain). Its antigen is undetermined. No infections or other immune events were documented during collection. These data come from a study of identifying expanded T cells in peripheral blood. Regarding the study as a whole: Two-week clone count variance significantly increased as total template count grew. Differentially abundant clones: about 1.1 between replicates, 15 to 17 at two to three weeks, roughly 18 at four.

The protocol was immunoSEQ multiplex PCR, while the TCRdb copy is restricted to in-frame clones and leaves out a portion. The sample lists 70,000 to 95,000 clones; around nine tenths were seen once. Germline V gene sequence: CDR1 SEHNR, CDR2 FQNEAQ (reference sequence). This CDR3 region has 12 residues. V dropped 5 bases and J dropped 3 bases, with 7 bases sitting between them. The sequence derives from a person aged 18 to 70 in good health. The sample taken for sequencing was blood. This chain joins TRBV7-9 and TRBJ1-1, with D unresolved. CDR3 sequence: CASSPPDTEAFF. The CDR3 nucleotides read TGTGCCAGCAGCCCACCGGACACTGAAGCTTTCTTT.